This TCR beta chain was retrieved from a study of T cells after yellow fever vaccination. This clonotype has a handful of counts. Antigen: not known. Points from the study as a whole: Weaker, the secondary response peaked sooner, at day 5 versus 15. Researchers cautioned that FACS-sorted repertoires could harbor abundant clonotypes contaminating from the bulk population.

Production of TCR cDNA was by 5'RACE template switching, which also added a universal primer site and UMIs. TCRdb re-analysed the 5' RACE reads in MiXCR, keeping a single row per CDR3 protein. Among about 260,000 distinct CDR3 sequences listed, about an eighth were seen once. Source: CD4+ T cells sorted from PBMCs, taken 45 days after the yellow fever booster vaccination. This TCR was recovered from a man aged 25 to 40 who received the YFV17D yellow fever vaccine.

The CDR3 region has the DNA TGTGCCAGCATCAATCGAGGGACAGGGGGCACTGAAGCTTTCTTT. It translates to CASINRGTGGTEAFF. The V call is TRBV2, the J call TRBJ1-1; 11 bases agree with TRBD1. Germline CDR1 is SNHLY and CDR2 is FYNNEI. The CDR3 spans 15 residues. V lost 7 bases to trimming and J lost 4 bases; unmatched junction nucleotides: 8.